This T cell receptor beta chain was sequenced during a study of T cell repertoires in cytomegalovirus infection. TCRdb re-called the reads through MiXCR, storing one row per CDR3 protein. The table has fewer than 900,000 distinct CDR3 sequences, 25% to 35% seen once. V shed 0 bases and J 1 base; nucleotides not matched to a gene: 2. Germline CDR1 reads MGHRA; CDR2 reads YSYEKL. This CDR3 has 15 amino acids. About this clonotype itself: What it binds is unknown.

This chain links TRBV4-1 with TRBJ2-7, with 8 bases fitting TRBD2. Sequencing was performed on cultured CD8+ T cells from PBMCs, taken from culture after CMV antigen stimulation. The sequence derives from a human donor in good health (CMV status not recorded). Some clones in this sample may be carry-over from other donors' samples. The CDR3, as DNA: TGCGCCAGCAGCCAAGAGGAGCGGGGGTCCTACGAGCAGTACTTC. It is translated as CASSQEERGSYEQYF.